These 24 T cell receptor beta chains were all obtained from the same sample, sequenced in a study of response to subunit inactivated influenza vaccine. TCRdb re-called the RT-PCR reads through MiXCR, storing one row per CDR3 protein. The profile shows 200,000 to 300,000 distinct CDR3 sequences, over 9% of them singletons. The sequencing here drew on non-naive T cells sorted from PBMCs, taken around two weeks before vaccination. Receptors originate from a man between 50 and 59 years old who received an inactivated influenza vaccine.

This sequence joins TRBV5-6 and TRBJ2-7; TRBD2 matches at 7 bases. The junction had 9 bases not matched to a gene; V was cut back by 3 bases and J by 0 bases. Germline V gene data show CDR1 as SGHDT and CDR2 as YYEEEE. This CDR3 spans 16 amino acids. CDR3 residues: CASSWGGLGASYEQYF. The CDR3 coding sequence is TGTGCCAGCAGCTGGGGGGGACTTGGGGCCTCCTACGAGCAGTACTTC. Full variable domain (remainder filled in from reference TRBV5-6 and TRBJ2-7): DAGVTQSPTHLIKTRGQQVTLRCSPKSGHDTVSWYQQALGQGPQFIFQYYEEEERQRGNFPDRFSGHQFPNYSSELNVNALLLGDSALYLCASSWGGLGASYEQYFGPGTRLTVT.

The rearrangement joins TRBV28 to TRBJ1-6; weak D call: TRBD1 (5 bases). V dropped 5 bases and J dropped 10 bases, with 15 bases sitting between them. The CDR3 spans 14 residues. The V gene's germline CDR1 is MDHEN and CDR2 SYDVKM. The CDR3 protein is CASSTMLRGSPLHF. In DNA form, the CDR3 reads TGTGCCAGCAGTACCATGCTTCGGGGCTCACCCCTCCACTTT.

This clonotype was detected a few times. The rearrangement links TRBV5-1 to TRBJ2-7; D call uncertain. V was shortened by 4 bases and J by 7 bases, with 18 bases between the two germline ends. The CDR3 has 14 residues. Per the germline V gene, CDR1 is SGHRS and CDR2 is YFSETQ. The CDR3 here is CASSPDGHTIEQYF. CDR3 sequence (DNA): TGCGCCAGCAGCCCCGACGGCCACACTATAGAGCAGTACTTC.

V gene TRBV28 combines with J gene TRBJ2-3, with D uncertain. CDR3 length: 13 amino acids. The V and J ends lost 6 bases and 0 bases respectively, with 7 bases between them. In germline, CDR1 is MDHEN, CDR2 SYDVKM. In nucleotides, the CDR3 is TGTGCCAGCAGGGGCAGTAGCACAGATACGCAGTATTTT. It is translated as CASRGSSTDTQYF. Variable domain in full (rest from reference TRBV28 and TRBJ2-3): DVKVTQSSRYLVKRTGEKVFLECVQDMDHENMFWYRQDPGLGLRLIYFSYDVKMKEKGDIPEGYSVSREKKERFSLILESASTNQTSMYLCASRGSSTDTQYFGPGTRLTVL.

The genes are TRBV3-1 and TRBJ2-3; 9 bases align to TRBD2. Germline CDR1 LGHDT, CDR2 YNNKEL (reference sequence). The V segment lost 7 bases and the J segment 6 bases; nucleotides outside the gene matches: 11. This CDR3 contains 15 residues. CDR3 sequence reads: CASTQKGLAWDTQYF. The CDR3, as DNA: TGTGCCAGCACCCAGAAGGGACTAGCCTGGGATACGCAGTATTTT.

The V call is TRBV20-1, the J call TRBJ2-7; D is possibly TRBD1 (6 bases). The CDR3 totals 15 residues. CDR1 and CDR2 from the germline V gene are DFQATT and SNEGSKA (reference sequence). Trimming removed 6 bases from V and 7 bases from J, with 25 bases in between. The CDR3 sequence is CSAPTRQAPGMEQYF. The CDR3 DNA reads as TGCAGTGCCCCTACCCGACAGGCCCCGGGTATGGAGCAGTACTTC.

The sample holds many counts of this clonotype. The chain recombines TRBV4-2 with TRBJ2-7, with D possibly being TRBD2 (6 bases). Germline V gene sequence: CDR1 LGHNA, CDR2 YNFKEQ. Between the trimmed V and J ends, which lost 1 base and 3 bases, there was a span of 10 bases. The CDR3 loop spans 14 amino acids. The CDR3 bases are TGTGCCAGCAGCCAAGGACTAGGGGACTACGAGCAGTACTTC. It specifies CASSQGLGDYEQYF.

This clonotype was seen a few times. This sequence joins TRBV20-1 and TRBJ1-6, with 8 bases that match TRBD1. Germline values: CDR1 DFQATT, CDR2 SNEGSKA (reference sequence). V was pared by 0 bases and J by 2 bases, with 0 bases of the junction left unmatched. The CDR3 is 15 residues long. CDR3 sequence: CSAREGQAYNSPLHF. CDR3 DNA: TGCAGTGCTAGAGAGGGACAGGCCTATAATTCACCCCTCCACTTT.

The V gene is TRBV10-3, the J gene TRBJ1-1; D not resolved. V was shortened by 4 bases and J by 1 base, with 4 bases between the two germline ends. The CDR3 length is 12 residues. Germline-derived CDR1 and CDR2 are ENHRY and SYGVKD. The DNA of the CDR3 is TGTGCCATCAGTGGTAGGAACACTGAAGCTTTCTTT. Its translation: CAISGRNTEAFF.

V usage is TRBV11-2 and J usage is TRBJ1-1, with 12 bases matching TRBD1. From germline, CDR1 is SGHAT and CDR2 FQNNGV. V was clipped by 5 bases and J by 4 bases; unmatched bases: 2. The length of the CDR3 is 14 residues. CDR3 residues: CASSTGQGATEAFF. In nucleotides, the CDR3 is TGTGCCAGCAGCACGGGACAGGGGGCCACTGAAGCTTTCTTT.

The rearrangement joins TRBV5-6 to TRBJ1-1; tentative D call: TRBD1 (6 bases). The V gene's germline CDR1 is SGHDT and CDR2 YYEEEE. V lost 2 bases and J lost 3, with 11 bases in between. The CDR3 has 14 amino acids. The CDR3 DNA reads as TGTGCCAGCAGCTTAACAGGGTTGTACACTGAAGCTTTCTTT. It encodes CASSLTGLYTEAFF. The variable domain in full, completed from reference TRBV5-6 and TRBJ1-1, reads DAGVTQSPTHLIKTRGQQVTLRCSPKSGHDTVSWYQQALGQGPQFIFQYYEEEERQRGNFPDRFSGHQFPNYSSELNVNALLLGDSALYLCASSLTGLYTEAFFGQGTRLTVV.

This clonotype has a handful of counts. The V and J genes are TRBV12-3 or TRBV12-4 and TRBJ1-5, with 8 bases aligning to TRBD1. The trim removed 4 bases at V and 5 bases at J, leaving 4 bases unmatched. The length of the CDR3 is 14 residues. The CDR3 loop is CASSWDRTDQPQHF. CDR3 nucleotides: TGTGCCAGCAGTTGGGACAGGACCGATCAGCCCCAGCATTTT.

This clonotype was detected many times. The chain uses TRBV7-2 and TRBJ2-7; 8 bases fit TRBD1. With V trimmed by 3 bases and J by 4 bases, 2 bases remained unmatched. Looked up from germline, CDR1 is SGHTA and CDR2 is FQGNSA. This CDR3 region has 13 residues. The CDR3 reads CASSLDRAYEQYF. The CDR3 DNA follows: TGTGCCAGCAGCTTGGACAGGGCTTACGAGCAGTACTTC.

Turning to this clonotype: The junction differs from germline at one of its ends, possibly a read error. V is TRBV6-5 and J is TRBJ1-1; tentatively, D is TRBD1 (5 bases). This CDR3 has 12 amino acids. Germline V gives CDR1 MNHEY, CDR2 SVGAGI. CDR3 region: CDSSRVGTEAFF. For the CDR3, the DNA is TGTGACAGCTCCAGGGTGGGCACTGAAGCTTTCTTT.

This clonotype showed up many times. The chain couples TRBV6-2 or TRBV6-3 to TRBJ1-5; no reliable D call. This CDR3 is 14 amino acids long. The V and J ends lost 2 bases and 9 bases respectively, with 14 bases between them. Germline CDR1 is MNHEY and CDR2 is SVGEGT. CDR3 sequence: CASSYQTASRPQHF. CDR3 sequence (DNA): TGTGCCAGCAGTTACCAAACAGCCAGTAGGCCCCAGCATTTT.

As regards this clonotype: As the CDR3 is not closed by the conserved phenylalanine or tryptophan, this likely results from a read error. The chain is built from TRBV5-6 and TRBJ1-1; 7 nucleotides agree with TRBD1. The CDR3 is made up of 15 amino acids. Per the germline V gene, CDR1 is SGHDT and CDR2 is YYEEEE. With V trimmed by 4 bases and J by 0 bases, 6 bases remained unmatched. The DNA for the CDR3 is TGTGCCAGCAGCAAGGGACAGCTTATGAACACTGAAGCTTTCTCT. It codes for CASSKGQLMNTEAFS.

V and J are TRBV28 and TRBJ1-1; 11 bases are a match to TRBD1. V lost 4 bases and J lost 2; bases outside the gene matches: 6. The length of the CDR3 is 16 residues. CDR1 and CDR2 (germline): MDHEN, SYDVKM. The CDR3 coding sequence is TGTGCCAGCAGTTCGGACAGGGGGCGCGTCAACACTGAAGCTTTCTTT. It yields the protein CASSSDRGRVNTEAFF.

This clonotype appeared a few times. The V gene is TRBV4-1, the J gene TRBJ2-1; D unclear. CDR3 length: 16 residues. The ends were cut back, 0 bases at V and 2 bases at J, with 11 bases in the middle. The germline gives CDR1 MGHRA, CDR2 YSYEKL. The CDR3 loop is CASSQDLQETYNEQFF. The CDR3 region has the DNA TGCGCCAGCAGCCAAGATCTGCAGGAGACCTACAATGAGCAGTTCTTC.

The chain recombines TRBV11-2 with TRBJ2-1, with 12 bases identical to TRBD2. Germline-derived CDR1 and CDR2 are SGHAT and FQNNGV. The ends lost 5 bases at V and 6 bases at J; junction bases unmatched: 11. The length of the CDR3 is 17 residues. As DNA, the CDR3 is TGTGCCAGCAGCGAATGGACTAGCGGGAATCCCATCAATGAGCAGTTCTTC. It specifies CASSEWTSGNPINEQFF.

This clonotype was found many times. J is TRBJ2-1 and V is TRBV20-1, with 14 bases matching TRBD2. The length of the CDR3 is 14 residues. CDR1 and CDR2 (germline): DFQATT, SNEGSKA (reference sequence). After removal of 3 bases from V and 8 bases from J, the junction contained 3 bases not matched to a gene. The DNA of the CDR3 is TGCAGTGCTAGCGGACTAGCGGGAGGAGATGAGCAGTTCTTC. Translating gives CSASGLAGGDEQFF.

The V call is TRBV12-3 or TRBV12-4, the J call TRBJ2-2; TRBD2 might be the D (5 bases). Trimming left V 5 bases short and J 7 bases short, with 5 bases between. The CDR3 extends over 11 amino acids. CDR3 sequence: CASSRDGELFF. The CDR3 DNA follows: TGTGCCAGCAGTCGGGACGGGGAGCTGTTTTTT.

V usage is TRBV11-2 and J usage is TRBJ2-2; no definite D call. Germline V lookup: CDR1 SGHAT, CDR2 FQNNGV. CDR3 length equals 14 residues. V was trimmed by 0 bases and J by 9 bases, leaving 11 bases between them. This chain's CDR3 is CASSLDRLSWELFF. CDR3 nucleotides: TGTGCCAGCAGCTTAGATCGACTTTCCTGGGAGCTGTTTTTT.

This clonotype came up a few times. The CDR3 DNA follows: TGCAGTGTCTGGGGGGATGGCTACACCTTC. The encoded protein is CSVWGDGYTF. The chain carries TRBV20-1 and TRBJ1-2, with TRBD1 as a possible D gene (5 bases). Between the trimmed V and J ends, which lost 7 bases and 6 bases, there was a span of 9 bases. The CDR3 spans 10 residues. Germline values: CDR1 DFQATT, CDR2 SNEGSKA (reference sequence).

This clonotype was detected many times. The gene calls are TRBV20-1 and TRBJ2-7; the match to TRBD1 covers 7 bases. Per germline, CDR1 DFQATT and CDR2 SNEGSKA (reference sequence). Losses at the gene ends were 6 bases for V and 4 bases for J; bases not matched to a gene: 9. CDR3 length: 13 residues. CDR3 in DNA: TGCAGTGCGACTAACAGGGGCCCGTACGAGCAGTACTTC. The encoded protein is CSATNRGPYEQYF.